The T cell receptor (beta chain) described here comes from a study of early T cells in non-severe SARS-CoV-2 infection. Study summary: Sequencing targeted bulk RNA from unsorted whole blood, leaving chains unpaired.

This clonotype was recorded at least ten times. Its antigen is undetermined. Study-level points and caveats: Private and CD4 specificities were missed by VDJdb matching, skewed to anti-spike CD8.

Researchers attached unique molecular identifiers to individual cDNA molecules. TCRdb fed the 5' RACE reads into MiXCR, producing one record per CDR3 protein. The profile shows about 71,000 distinct CDR3 sequences, 9.5% to 15% of them singletons. The CDR3 is 11 amino acids. V dropped 5 bases and J dropped 3 bases, with 7 bases sitting between them. Germline V gene data show CDR1 as SQVTM and CDR2 as ANQGSEA. Sequenced here: whole blood, sampled at baseline. The receptor comes from an adult who was a healthcare worker with PCR-confirmed SARS-CoV-2 infection or an uninfected control (not recorded which). The rearrangement links TRBV29-1 to TRBJ1-2; no firm D call. CDR3 sequence: CSVTDHYGYTF. CDR3 nucleotide sequence: TGCAGCGTTACAGACCACTATGGCTACACCTTC.